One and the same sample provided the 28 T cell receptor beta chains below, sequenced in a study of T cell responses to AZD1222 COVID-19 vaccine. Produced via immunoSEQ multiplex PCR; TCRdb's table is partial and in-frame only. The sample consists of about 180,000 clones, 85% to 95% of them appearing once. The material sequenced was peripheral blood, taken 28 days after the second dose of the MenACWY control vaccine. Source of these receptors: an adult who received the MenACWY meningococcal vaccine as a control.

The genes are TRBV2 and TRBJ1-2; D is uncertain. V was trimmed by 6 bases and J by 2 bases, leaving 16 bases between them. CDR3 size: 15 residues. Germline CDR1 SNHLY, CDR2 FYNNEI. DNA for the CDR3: TGTGCCAGCAGGGAACTCCGGGAAGGCAACTATGGCTACACCTTC. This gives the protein CASRELREGNYGYTF. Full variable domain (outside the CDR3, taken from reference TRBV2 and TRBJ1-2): EPEVTQTPSHQVTQMGQEVILRCVPISNHLYFYWYRQILGQKVEFLVSFYNNEISEKSEIFDDQFSVERPDGSNFTLKIRSTKLEDSAMYFCASRELREGNYGYTFGSGTRLTVV.

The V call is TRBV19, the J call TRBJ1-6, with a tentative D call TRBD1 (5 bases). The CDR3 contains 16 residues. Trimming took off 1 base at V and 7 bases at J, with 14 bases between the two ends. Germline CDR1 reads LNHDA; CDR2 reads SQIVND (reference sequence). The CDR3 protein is CASSIVARQQNSPLHF. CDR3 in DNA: TGTGCCAGTAGTATAGTCGCAAGACAGCAAAATTCACCCCTCCACTTT.

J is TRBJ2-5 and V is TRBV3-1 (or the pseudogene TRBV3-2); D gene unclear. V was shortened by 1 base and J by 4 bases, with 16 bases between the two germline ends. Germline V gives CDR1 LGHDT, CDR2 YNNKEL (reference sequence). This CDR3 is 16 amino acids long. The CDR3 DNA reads TGTGCCAGCAGCCAAGTGGGTGGTCGACTTCGAGAGACCCAGTACTTC. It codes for CASSQVGGRLRETQYF.

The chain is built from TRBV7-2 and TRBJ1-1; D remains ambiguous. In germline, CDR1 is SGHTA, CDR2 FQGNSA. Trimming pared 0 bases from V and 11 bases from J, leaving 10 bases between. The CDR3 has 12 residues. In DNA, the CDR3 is TGTGCCAGCAGCTTAGCCATAAGTATGGCTTTCTTT. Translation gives CASSLAISMAFF.

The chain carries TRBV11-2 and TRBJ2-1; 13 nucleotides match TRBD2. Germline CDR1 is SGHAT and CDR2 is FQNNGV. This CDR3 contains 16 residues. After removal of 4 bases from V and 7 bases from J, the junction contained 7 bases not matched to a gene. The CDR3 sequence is CASSSWTSGGPNEQFF. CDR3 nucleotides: TGTGCCAGCAGCTCCTGGACTAGCGGGGGCCCAAATGAGCAGTTCTTC.

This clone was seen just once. CDR3 in amino acids: CAWSVGQGSNQPQHF. DNA for the CDR3: TGTGCCTGGAGTGTAGGACAGGGCAGCAATCAGCCCCAGCATTTT. This sequence joins TRBV30 and TRBJ1-5, with 8 nucleotides matching TRBD1. The CDR3 is 15 amino acids. The germline V gene has CDR1 GTSNPN and CDR2 SVGIG (reference sequence). Trimming took 0 bases from V and 1 from J; bases not matched to a gene: 2.

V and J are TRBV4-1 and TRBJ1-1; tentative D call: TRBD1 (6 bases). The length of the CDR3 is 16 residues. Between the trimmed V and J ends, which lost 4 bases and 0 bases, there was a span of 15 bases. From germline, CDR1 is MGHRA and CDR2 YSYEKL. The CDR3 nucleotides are TGCGCCAGCAGCCCTAAAGCTGGACAGCTGAACACTGAAGCTTTCTTT. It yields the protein CASSPKAGQLNTEAFF.

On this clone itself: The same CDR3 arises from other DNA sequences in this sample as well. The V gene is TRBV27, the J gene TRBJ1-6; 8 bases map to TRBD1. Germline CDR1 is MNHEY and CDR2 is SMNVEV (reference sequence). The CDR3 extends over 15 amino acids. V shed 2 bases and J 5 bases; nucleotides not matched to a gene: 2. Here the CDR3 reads CASSLGQGDNSPLHF. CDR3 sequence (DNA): TGTGCCAGCAGTTTAGGACAGGGCGATAATTCACCCCTCCACTTT.

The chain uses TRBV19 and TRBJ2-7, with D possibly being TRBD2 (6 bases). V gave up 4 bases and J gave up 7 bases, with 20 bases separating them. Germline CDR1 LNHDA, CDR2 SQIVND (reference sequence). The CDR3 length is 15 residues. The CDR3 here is CASSTNGGSRGEQYF. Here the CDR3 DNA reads TGTGCCAGTAGTACTAATGGAGGGTCCCGGGGGGAGCAGTACTTC.

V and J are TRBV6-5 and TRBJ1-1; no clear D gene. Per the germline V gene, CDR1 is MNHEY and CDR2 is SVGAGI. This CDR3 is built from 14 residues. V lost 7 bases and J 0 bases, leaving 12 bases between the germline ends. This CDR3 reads CASIIGQVNTEAFF. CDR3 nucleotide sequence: TGTGCCAGCATTATAGGGCAGGTGAACACTGAAGCTTTCTTT.

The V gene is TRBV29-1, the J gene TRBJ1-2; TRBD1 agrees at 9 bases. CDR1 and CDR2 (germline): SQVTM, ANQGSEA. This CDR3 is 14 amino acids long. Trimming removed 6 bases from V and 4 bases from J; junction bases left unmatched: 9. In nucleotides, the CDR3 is TGCAGCGTCCTCCTACAGGGGGCGGGCTATGGCTACACCTTC. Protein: CSVLLQGAGYGYTF.

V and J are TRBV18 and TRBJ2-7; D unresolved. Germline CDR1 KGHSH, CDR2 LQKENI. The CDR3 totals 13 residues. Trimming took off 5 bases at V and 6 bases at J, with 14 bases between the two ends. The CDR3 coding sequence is TGTGCCAGCTCAGTATCCACGTCCGCCGAGCAGTACTTC. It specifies CASSVSTSAEQYF.

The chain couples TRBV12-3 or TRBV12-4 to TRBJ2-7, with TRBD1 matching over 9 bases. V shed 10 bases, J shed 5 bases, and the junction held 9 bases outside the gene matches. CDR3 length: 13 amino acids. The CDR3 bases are TGTGCCACCTCCGGGACAGGGTATAACGAGCAGTACTTC. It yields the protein CATSGTGYNEQYF.

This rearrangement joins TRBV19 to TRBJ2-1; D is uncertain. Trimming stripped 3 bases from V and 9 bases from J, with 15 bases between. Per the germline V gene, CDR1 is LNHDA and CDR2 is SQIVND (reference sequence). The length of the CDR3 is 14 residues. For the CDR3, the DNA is TGTGCCAGTAGTATGCCCCGGACGGTCCTTGAGCAGTTCTTC. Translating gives CASSMPRTVLEQFF.

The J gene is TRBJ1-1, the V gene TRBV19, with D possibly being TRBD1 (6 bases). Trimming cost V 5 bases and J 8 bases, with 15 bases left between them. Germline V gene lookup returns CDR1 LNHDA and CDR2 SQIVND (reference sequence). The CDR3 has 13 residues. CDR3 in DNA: TGTGCCAGTAGTGGACAACAGGGCCGAGAAGCTTTCTTT. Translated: CASSGQQGREAFF.

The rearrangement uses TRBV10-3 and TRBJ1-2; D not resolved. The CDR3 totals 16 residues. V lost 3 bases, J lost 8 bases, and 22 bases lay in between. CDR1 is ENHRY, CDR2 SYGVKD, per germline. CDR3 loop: CAISDSRGGALIGYTF. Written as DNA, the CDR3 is TGTGCCATCAGTGATTCCCGCGGTGGCGCGCTTATCGGCTACACCTTC.

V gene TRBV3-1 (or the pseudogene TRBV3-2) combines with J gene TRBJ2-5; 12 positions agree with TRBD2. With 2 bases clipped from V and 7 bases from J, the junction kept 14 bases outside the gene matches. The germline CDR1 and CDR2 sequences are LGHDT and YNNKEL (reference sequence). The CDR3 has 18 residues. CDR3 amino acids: CASSQRLLAGGLQGTQYF. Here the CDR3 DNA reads TGTGCCAGCAGCCAAAGGCTTCTAGCGGGGGGGCTCCAGGGGACCCAGTACTTC.

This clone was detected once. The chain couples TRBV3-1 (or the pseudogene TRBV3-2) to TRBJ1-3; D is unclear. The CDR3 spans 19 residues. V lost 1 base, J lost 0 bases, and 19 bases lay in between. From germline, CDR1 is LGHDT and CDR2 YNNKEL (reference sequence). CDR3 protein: CASSQVRSGESFSGNTIYF. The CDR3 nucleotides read TGTGCCAGCAGCCAAGTCCGAAGCGGGGAGTCCTTCTCTGGAAACACCATATATTTT.

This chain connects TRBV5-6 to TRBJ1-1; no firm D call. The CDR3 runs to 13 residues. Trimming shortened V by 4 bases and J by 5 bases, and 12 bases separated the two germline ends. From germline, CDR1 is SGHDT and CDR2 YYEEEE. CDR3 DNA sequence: TGTGCCAGCAGCAAATCCAGCTTGACTGAAGCTTTCTTT. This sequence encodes CASSKSSLTEAFF. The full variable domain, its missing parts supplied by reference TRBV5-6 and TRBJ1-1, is DAGVTQSPTHLIKTRGQQVTLRCSPKSGHDTVSWYQQALGQGPQFIFQYYEEEERQRGNFPDRFSGHQFPNYSSELNVNALLLGDSALYLCASSKSSLTEAFFGQGTRLTVV.

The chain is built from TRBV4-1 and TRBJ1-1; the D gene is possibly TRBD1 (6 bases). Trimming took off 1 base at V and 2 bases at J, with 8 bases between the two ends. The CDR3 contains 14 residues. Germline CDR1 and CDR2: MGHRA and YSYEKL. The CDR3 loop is CASSQVGGNTEAFF. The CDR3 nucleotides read TGCGCCAGCAGCCAAGTTGGGGGCAACACTGAAGCTTTCTTT.

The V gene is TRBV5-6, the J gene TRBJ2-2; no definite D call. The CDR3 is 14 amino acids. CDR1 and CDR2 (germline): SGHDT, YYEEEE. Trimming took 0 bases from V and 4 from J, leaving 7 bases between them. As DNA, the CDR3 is TGTGCCAGCAGCTTGGGCAGCCCCACCGGGGAGCTGTTTTTT. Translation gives CASSLGSPTGELFF.

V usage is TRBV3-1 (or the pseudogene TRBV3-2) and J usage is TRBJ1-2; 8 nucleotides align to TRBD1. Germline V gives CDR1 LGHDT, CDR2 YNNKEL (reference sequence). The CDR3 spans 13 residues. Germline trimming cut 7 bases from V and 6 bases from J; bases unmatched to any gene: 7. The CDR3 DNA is TGTGCCAGCACCACCCAGGGGGCGGATGGCTACACCTTC. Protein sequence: CASTTQGADGYTF.

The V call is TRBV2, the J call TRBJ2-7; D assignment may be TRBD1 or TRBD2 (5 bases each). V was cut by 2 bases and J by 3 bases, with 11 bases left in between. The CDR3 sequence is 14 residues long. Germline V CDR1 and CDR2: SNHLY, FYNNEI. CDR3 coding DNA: TGTGCCAGCAGTGAACAGGGAGTACTCTACGAGCAGTACTTC. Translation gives CASSEQGVLYEQYF.

The CDR3 region has the DNA TGTGCCAGCAGCCCAACAAACAGGGTCGTATTCGGGGAGCTGTTTTTT. It specifies CASSPTNRVVFGELFF. The chain combines TRBV7-9 with TRBJ2-2; D perhaps matches TRBD1 (6 bases). The CDR3 consists of 16 residues. Deletions cut 5 bases from V and 7 bases from J, with 20 bases between. Per germline, CDR1 SEHNR and CDR2 FQNEAQ (reference sequence). Using reference TRBV7-9 and TRBJ2-2 for the parts outside the CDR3, the full variable domain is DTGVSQNPRHKITKRGQNVTFRCDPISEHNRLYWYRQTLGQGPEFLTYFQNEAQLEKSRLLSDRFSAERPKGSFSTLEIQRTEQGDSAMYLCASSPTNRVVFGELFFGEGSRLTVL.

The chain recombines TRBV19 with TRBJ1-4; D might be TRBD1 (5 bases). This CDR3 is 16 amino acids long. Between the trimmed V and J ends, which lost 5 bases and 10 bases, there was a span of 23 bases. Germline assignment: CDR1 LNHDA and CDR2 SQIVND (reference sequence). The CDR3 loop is CASSVGLGETGGKLFF. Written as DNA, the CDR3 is TGTGCCAGTAGTGTGGGACTTGGAGAAACGGGGGGAAAACTGTTTTTT. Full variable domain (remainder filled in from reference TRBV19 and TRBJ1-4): DGGITQSPKYLFRKEGQNVTLSCEQNLNHDAMYWYRQDPGQGLRLIYYSQIVNDFQKGDIAEGYSVSREKKESFPLTVTSAQKNPTAFYLCASSVGLGETGGKLFFGSGTQLSVL.

The CDR3, as DNA: TGTGCCAGCAGTGGGCGGGCCCGGGGGGTGTTTTACAATGAGCAGTTCTTC. Residues: CASSGRARGVFYNEQFF. V gene TRBV6-1 combines with J gene TRBJ2-1; 7 positions agree with TRBD2. This CDR3 contains 17 residues. V shed 4 bases, J shed 4 bases, and the junction held 13 bases outside the gene matches. Germline V gives CDR1 MNHNS, CDR2 SASEGT.

CDR3 DNA: TGCGCCAGCAGCCAGGGGACTAGCGAGTTCACAGATACGCAGTATTTT. This sequence encodes CASSQGTSEFTDTQYF. The rearrangement uses TRBV5-1 and TRBJ2-3; TRBD2 matches 10 bases. Germline assignment: CDR1 SGHRS and CDR2 YFSETQ. This CDR3 has 16 amino acids. Unmatched junction bases numbered 7, after V lost 4 bases and J lost 2 bases. The complete variable domain, with remaining parts taken from reference TRBV5-1 and TRBJ2-3, reads KAGVTQTPRYLIKTRGQQVTLSCSPISGHRSVSWYQQTPGQGLQFLFEYFSETQRNKGNFPGRFSGRQFSNSRSEMNVSTLELGDSALYLCASSQGTSEFTDTQYFGPGTRLTVL.

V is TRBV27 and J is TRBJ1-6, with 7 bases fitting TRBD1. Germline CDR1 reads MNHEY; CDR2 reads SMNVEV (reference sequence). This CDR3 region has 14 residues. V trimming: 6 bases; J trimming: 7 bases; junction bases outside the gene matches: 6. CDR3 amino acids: CASSSGTENSPLHF. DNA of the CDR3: TGTGCCAGCAGCTCCGGGACAGAGAATTCACCCCTCCACTTT.